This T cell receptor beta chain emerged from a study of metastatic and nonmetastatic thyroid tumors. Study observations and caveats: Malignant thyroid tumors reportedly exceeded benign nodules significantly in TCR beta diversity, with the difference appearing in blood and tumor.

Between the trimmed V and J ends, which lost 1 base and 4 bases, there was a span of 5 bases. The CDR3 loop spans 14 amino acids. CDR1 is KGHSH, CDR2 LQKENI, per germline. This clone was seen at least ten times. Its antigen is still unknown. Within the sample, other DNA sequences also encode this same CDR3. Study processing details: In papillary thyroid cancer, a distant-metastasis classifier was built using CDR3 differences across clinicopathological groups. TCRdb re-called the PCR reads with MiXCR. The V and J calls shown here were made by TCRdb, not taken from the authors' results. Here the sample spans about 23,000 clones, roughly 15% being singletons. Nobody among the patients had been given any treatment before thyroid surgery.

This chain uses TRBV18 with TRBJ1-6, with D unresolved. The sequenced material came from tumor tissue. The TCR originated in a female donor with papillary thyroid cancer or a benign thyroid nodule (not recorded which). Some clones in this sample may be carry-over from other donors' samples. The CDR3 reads CASSPQGYNSPLHF. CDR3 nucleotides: TGTGCCAGCTCACCACAGGGATATAATTCACCCCTCCACTTT.